The source of this TCR beta chain is a study of brain T cells in children with intractable seizures. Study results and caveats: Patients' HCMV serostatus was unknown; virus specificity rests on CDR3 similarity alone.

With regard to this clone: Its antigen is undetermined.

Deletions cut 7 bases from V and 2 bases from J, with 14 bases between. The germline gives CDR1 SEHNR, CDR2 FQNEAQ (reference sequence). The CDR3 consists of 14 residues. At least one anti-epileptic drug was given before surgery. Sequencing used immunoSEQ multiplex PCR; TCRdb keeps in-frame clones, though not all of them. The profile shows about 64,000 clones, 90% to 97% of them singletons. The origin of this receptor is a boy younger than two with focal cortical dysplasia and intractable seizures. This chain connects TRBV7-9 to TRBJ1-1; perhaps TRBD1 as D (5 bases). The specimen comprised peripheral blood, sampled at surgery. DNA for the CDR3: TGTGCCAGCATTATGCAGGGCAACAACACTGAAGCTTTCTTT. It yields the protein CASIMQGNNTEAFF.